This T cell receptor (beta chain) was obtained from a study of T-cell memory formation after mild COVID-19. Study-level points and caveats: Contracting clones, day 15 to 85, had balanced CD4/CD8, and later expanders favored CD4+.

CDR1 and CDR2 (germline): LGHDT, YNNKEL (reference sequence). Deletions cut 1 base from V and 15 bases from J, with 13 bases between. This CDR3 is 12 amino acids long. Each CDR3 protein is one row after TCRdb ran MiXCR on the 5' RACE reads. The profile shows about 600,000 distinct CDR3 sequences, 20% to 25% of them singletons. Note on this clonotype: Antigen specificity is unknown.

V gene TRBV3-1 combines with J gene TRBJ2-1; no firm D call. The sequence was obtained from an adult woman who had mild COVID-19 (a few samples of this study predate the infection). Cell type and time point are not known. Sequencing was done on a sample of PBMCs or a T cell subset sorted from them (not recorded which). The CDR3 bases are TGTGCCAGCAGCCAAGGTCGGACGCGGCTGTTCTTC. Translation gives CASSQGRTRLFF.